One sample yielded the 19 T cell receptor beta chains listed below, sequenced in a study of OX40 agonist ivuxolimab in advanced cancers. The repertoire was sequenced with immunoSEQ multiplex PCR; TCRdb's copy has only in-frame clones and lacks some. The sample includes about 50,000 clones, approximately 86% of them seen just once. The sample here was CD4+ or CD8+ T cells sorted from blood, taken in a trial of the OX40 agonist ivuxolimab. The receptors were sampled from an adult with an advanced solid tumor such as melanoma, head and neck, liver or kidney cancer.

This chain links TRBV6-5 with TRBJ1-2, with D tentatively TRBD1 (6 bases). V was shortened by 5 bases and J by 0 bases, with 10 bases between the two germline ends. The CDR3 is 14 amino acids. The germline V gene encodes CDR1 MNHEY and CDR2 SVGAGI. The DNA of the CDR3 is TGTGCCAGCAGTACAGGACAGCCTAACTATGGCTACACCTTC. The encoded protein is CASSTGQPNYGYTF.

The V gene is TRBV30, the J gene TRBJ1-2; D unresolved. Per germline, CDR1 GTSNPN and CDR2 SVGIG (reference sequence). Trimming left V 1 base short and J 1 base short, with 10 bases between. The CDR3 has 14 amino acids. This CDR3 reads CAWSAKDRNYGYTF. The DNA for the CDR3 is TGTGCCTGGAGTGCCAAAGACCGTAACTATGGCTACACCTTC.

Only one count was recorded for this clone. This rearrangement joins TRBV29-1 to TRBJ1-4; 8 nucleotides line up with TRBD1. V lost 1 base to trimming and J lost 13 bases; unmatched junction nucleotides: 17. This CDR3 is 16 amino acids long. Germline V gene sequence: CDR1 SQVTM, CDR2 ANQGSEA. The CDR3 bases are TGCAGCGTTGAAGCGTTACGGCAGGGGGCCGGTTTGTCACTGTTTTTT. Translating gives CSVEALRQGAGLSLFF.

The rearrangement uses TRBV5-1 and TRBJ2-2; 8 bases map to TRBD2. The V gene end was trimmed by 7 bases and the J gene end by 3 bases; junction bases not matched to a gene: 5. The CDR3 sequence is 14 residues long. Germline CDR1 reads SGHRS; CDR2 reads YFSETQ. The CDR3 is CASSLLADTGELFF. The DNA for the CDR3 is TGCGCCAGCTCCCTACTAGCGGACACCGGGGAGCTGTTTTTT.

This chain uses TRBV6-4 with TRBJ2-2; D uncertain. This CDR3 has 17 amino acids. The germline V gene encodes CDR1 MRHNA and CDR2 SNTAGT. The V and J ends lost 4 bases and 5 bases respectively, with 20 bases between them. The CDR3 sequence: CASSALPVGGRTGELFF. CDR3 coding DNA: TGTGCCAGCAGTGCCCTACCGGTGGGTGGAAGAACCGGGGAGCTGTTTTTT.

Here the CDR3 reads CASSSTGGSNQPQHF. DNA for the CDR3: TGCGCCAGCAGCTCGACAGGGGGTAGCAATCAGCCCCAGCATTTT. The gene calls are TRBV5-1 and TRBJ1-5; 9 bases agree with TRBD1. The CDR3 is made up of 15 amino acids. The germline CDR1 and CDR2 sequences are SGHRS and YFSETQ. Germline trimming cut 3 bases from V and 0 bases from J; bases unmatched to any gene: 1.

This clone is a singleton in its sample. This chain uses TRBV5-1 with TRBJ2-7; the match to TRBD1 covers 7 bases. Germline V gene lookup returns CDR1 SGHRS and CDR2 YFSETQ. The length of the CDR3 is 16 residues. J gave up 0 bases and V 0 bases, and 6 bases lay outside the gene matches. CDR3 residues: CASSLAPGQDSYEQYF. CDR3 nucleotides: TGCGCCAGCAGCTTGGCACCCGGACAGGACTCCTACGAGCAGTACTTC.

Written as DNA, the CDR3 is TGTGCCAGCAGTCGGGACCGAAGGGAAAACATTCAGTACTTC. Translating it yields CASSRDRRENIQYF. The chain recombines TRBV7-2 with TRBJ2-4; D tentatively reads TRBD1 or TRBD2 (5 bases each). CDR1 SGHTA and CDR2 FQGNSA come from the germline V gene. Trimming took off 6 bases at V and 5 bases at J, with 14 bases between the two ends. The CDR3 covers 14 residues.

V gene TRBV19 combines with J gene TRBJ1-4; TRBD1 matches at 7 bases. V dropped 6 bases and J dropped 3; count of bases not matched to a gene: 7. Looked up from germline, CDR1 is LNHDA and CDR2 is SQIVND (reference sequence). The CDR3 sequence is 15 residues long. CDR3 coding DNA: TGTGCCAGTAGGCAACAGGGGCCCGCTAATGAAAAACTGTTTTTT. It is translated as CASRQQGPANEKLFF.

CDR3 bases: TGCGCCAGCAGCTTGCAGAATGTAAACACTGAAGCTTTCTTT. It codes for CASSLQNVNTEAFF. V is TRBV5-1 and J is TRBJ1-1; D gene uncertain. The CDR3 spans 14 residues. The V end was cut by 1 base, the J end by 2 bases, with 9 bases between. Per the germline V gene, CDR1 is SGHRS and CDR2 is YFSETQ.

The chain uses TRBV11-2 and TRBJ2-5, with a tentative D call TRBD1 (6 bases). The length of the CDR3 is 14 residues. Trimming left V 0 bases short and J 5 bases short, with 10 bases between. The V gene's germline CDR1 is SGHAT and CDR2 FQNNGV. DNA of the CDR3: TGTGCCAGCAGCTTAGAGAGGGGGATGGAGACCCAGTACTTC. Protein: CASSLERGMETQYF.

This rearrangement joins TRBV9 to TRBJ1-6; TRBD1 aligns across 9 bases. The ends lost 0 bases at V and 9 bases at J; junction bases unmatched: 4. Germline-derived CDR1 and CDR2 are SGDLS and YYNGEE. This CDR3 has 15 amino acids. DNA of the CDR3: TGTGCCAGCAGCGTAGCTACAGGGGGCCGTTCACCCCTCCACTTT. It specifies CASSVATGGRSPLHF.

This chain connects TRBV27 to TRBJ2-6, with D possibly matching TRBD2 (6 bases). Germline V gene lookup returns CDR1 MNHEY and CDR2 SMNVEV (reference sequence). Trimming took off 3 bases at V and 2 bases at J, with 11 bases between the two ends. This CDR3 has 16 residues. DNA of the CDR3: TGTGCCAGCAGTTTCGCTCCGGGGGCTGGGGCCAACGTCCTGACTTTC. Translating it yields CASSFAPGAGANVLTF.

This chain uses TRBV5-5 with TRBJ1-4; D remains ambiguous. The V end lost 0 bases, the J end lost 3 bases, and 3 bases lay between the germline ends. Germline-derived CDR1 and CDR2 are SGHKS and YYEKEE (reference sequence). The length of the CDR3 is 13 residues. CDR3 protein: CASSLGPNEKLFF. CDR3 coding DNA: TGTGCCAGCAGCTTGGGTCCTAATGAAAAACTGTTTTTT.

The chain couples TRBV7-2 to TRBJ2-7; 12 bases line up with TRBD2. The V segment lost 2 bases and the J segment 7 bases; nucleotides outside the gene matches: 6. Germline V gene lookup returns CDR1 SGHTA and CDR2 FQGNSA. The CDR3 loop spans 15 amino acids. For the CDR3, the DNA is TGTGCCAGCAGCTTATCCGCTAGCGGGAGGGGGGAGCAGTACTTC. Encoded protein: CASSLSASGRGEQYF. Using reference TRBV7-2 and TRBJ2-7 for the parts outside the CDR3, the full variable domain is GAGVSQSPSNKVTEKGKDVELRCDPISGHTALYWYRQSLGQGLEFLIYFQGNSAPDKSGLPSDRFSAERTGGSVSTLTIQRTQQEDSAVYLCASSLSASGRGEQYFGPGTRLTVT.

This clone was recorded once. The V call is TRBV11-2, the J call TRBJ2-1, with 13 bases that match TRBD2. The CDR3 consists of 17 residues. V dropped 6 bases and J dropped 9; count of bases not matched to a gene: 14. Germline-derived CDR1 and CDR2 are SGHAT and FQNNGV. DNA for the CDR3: TGTGCCAGCAGTAACGGACTAGCGGGGGCCCTACTTGCTGAGCAGTTCTTC. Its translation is CASSNGLAGALLAEQFF.

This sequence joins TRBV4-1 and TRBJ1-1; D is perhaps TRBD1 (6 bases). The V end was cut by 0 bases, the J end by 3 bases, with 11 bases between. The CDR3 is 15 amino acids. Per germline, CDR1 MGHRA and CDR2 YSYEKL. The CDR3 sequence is CASSQDRGLDTEAFF. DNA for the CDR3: TGCGCCAGCAGCCAAGATCGGGGGCTTGACACTGAAGCTTTCTTT.

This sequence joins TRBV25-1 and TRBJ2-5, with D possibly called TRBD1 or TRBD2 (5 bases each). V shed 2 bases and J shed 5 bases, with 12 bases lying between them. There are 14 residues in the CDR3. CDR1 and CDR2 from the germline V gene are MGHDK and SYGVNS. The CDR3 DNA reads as TGTGCCAGCAGTGAAATGAGGGGACGGGAGACCCAGTACTTC. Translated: CASSEMRGRETQYF.

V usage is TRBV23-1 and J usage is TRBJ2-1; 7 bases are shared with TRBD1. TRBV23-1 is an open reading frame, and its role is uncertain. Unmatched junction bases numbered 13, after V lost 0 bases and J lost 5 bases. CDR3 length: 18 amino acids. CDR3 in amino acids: CASSQSIPKGASNNEQFF. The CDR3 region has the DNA TGCGCCAGCAGTCAATCCATTCCAAAGGGGGCAAGTAACAATGAGCAGTTCTTC.